What follows are 3 T cell receptor beta chains derived from one specimen sequenced in a study of blood T cell repertoires in COVID-19. This table comes from immunoSEQ multiplex PCR, and its TCRdb copy is limited to in-frame clones, with some not included. The data show about 150,000 clones, roughly 80% seen once. The sample comprised peripheral blood. These receptors were collected from a middle-aged man with active or convalescent COVID-19.

There are a few counts of this clone. The V gene is TRBV9, the J gene TRBJ1-2, with D unresolved. CDR1 is SGDLS, CDR2 YYNGEE, per germline. V lost 4 bases and J 4 bases, leaving 23 bases between the germline ends. This CDR3 is built from 17 residues. CDR3 DNA sequence: TGTGCCAGCAGCCCTACCCTCTTACAACAGTTTATCTATGGCTACACCTTC. Encoded protein: CASSPTLLQQFIYGYTF.

The V gene is TRBV28, the J gene TRBJ2-1; the D gene is possibly TRBD2 (6 bases). Germline values: CDR1 MDHEN, CDR2 SYDVKM. V dropped 4 bases and J dropped 8 bases, with 15 bases sitting between them. The CDR3 spans 14 residues. The CDR3 DNA sequence: TGTGCCAGCAGTTGGGACCGGGGAGGATATGAGCAGTTCTTC. Translated: CASSWDRGGYEQFF.

Written as DNA, the CDR3 is TGTGCCTGGAGTGGAGTCGAGGGCGGGAGGGCCTACAATGAGCAGTTCTTC. Translation gives CAWSGVEGGRAYNEQFF. This sequence joins TRBV30 and TRBJ2-1, with 9 bases lining up with TRBD2. The CDR3 extends over 17 amino acids. The ends lost 1 base at V and 2 bases at J; junction bases unmatched: 9. Germline V gene sequence: CDR1 GTSNPN, CDR2 SVGIG (reference sequence).